The following is a T cell receptor beta chain sequence with its context. The data stem from a study of blood T cell repertoires in COVID-19. Whole-study context: T cells, B-cell-depleted T cells, or PBMCs provided the cDNA or gDNA that served as material.

Original handling: How many nucleated cells were present was estimated from reference gene primer amplification. Only in-frame clones appear in the TCRdb table, and some are missing; sequencing was by immunoSEQ multiplex PCR. V and J calls and clone size are as listed in that table; D and trimming were resolved from the DNA. The sample holds 100,000 to 150,000 clones, roughly 90% seen once. CDR1 and CDR2 from the germline V gene are SGHVS and FQNEAQ. The V and J ends lost 10 bases and 3 bases, in that order; junction bases with no gene match: 16. The CDR3 has 16 residues. This receptor was identified in a man in his fifties or sixties with active COVID-19. The sequenced sample consisted of peripheral blood. The chain joins TRBV7-8 to TRBJ2-3, with 7 positions matching TRBD1. Here the CDR3 DNA reads TGTGCCACCTCGAGACAGGGCCTCAGGGGGACAGATACGCAGTATTTT. Translated: CATSRQGLRGTDTQYF.